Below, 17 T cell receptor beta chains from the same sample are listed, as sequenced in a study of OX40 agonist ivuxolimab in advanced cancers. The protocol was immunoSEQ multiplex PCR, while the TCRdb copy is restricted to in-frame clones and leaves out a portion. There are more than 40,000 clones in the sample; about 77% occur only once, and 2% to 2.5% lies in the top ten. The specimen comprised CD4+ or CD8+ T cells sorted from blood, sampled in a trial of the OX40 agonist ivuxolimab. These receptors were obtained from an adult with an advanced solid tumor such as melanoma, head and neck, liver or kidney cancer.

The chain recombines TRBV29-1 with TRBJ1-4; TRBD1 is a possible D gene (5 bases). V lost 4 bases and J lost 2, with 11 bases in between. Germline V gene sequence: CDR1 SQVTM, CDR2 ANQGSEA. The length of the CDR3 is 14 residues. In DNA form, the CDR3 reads TGCAGCGTTGCGAATAGGGGCACTAATGAAAAACTGTTTTTT. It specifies CSVANRGTNEKLFF. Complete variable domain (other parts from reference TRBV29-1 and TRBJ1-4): SAVISQKPSRDICQRGTSLTIQCQVDSQVTMMFWYRQQPGQSLTLIATANQGSEATYESGFVIDKFPISRPNLTFSTLTVSNMSPEDSSIYLCSVANRGTNEKLFFGSGTQLSVL.

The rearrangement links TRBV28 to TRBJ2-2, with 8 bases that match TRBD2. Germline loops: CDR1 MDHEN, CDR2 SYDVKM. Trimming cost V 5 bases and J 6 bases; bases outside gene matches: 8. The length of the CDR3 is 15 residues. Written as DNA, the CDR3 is TGTGCCAGCAGTAGAAGCGGGGGATATCCCGGGGAGCTGTTTTTT. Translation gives CASSRSGGYPGELFF. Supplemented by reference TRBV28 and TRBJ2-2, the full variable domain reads DVKVTQSSRYLVKRTGEKVFLECVQDMDHENMFWYRQDPGLGLRLIYFSYDVKMKEKGDIPEGYSVSREKKERFSLILESASTNQTSMYLCASSRSGGYPGELFFGEGSRLTVL.

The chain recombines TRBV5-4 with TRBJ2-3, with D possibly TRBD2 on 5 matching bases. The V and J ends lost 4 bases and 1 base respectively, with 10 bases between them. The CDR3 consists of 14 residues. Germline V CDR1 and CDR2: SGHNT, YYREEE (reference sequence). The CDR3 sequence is CASSPGLRTDTQYF. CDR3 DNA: TGTGCCAGCAGCCCAGGACTCCGCACAGATACGCAGTATTTT.

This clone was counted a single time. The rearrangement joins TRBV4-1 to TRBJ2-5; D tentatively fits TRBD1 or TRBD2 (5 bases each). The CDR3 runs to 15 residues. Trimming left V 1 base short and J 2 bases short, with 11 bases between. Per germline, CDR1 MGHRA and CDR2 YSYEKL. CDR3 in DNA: TGCGCCAGCAGCCAAGGGGGGACCGGACAAGAGACCCAGTACTTC. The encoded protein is CASSQGGTGQETQYF.

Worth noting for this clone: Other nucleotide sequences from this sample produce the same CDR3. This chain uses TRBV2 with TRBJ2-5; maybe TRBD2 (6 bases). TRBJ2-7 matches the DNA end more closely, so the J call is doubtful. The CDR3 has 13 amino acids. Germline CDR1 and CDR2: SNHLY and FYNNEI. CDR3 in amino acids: CASSEVLAAEQYF. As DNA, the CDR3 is TGTGCCAGCAGTGAAGTACTAGCTGCCGAGCAGTACTTC.

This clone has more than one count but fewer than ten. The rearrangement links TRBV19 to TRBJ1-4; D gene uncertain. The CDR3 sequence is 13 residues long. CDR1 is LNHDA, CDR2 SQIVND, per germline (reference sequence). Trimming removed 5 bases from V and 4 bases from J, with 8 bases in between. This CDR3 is CASSGPYNEKLFF. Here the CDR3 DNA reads TGTGCCAGTAGTGGCCCGTATAATGAAAAACTGTTTTTT.

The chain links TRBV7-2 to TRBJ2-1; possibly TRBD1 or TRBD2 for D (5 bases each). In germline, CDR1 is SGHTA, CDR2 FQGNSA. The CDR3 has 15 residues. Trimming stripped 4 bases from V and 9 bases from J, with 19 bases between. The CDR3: CASSSVARLGVEQFF. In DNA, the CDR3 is TGTGCCAGCAGCTCAGTAGCGCGACTGGGGGTTGAGCAGTTCTTC.

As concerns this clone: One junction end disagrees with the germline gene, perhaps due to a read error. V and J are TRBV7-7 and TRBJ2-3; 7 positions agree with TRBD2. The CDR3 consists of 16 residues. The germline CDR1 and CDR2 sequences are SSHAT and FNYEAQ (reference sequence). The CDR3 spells CASSLGSGGPTDTQYF. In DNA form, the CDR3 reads TGTGCTAGCAGCTTAGGTTCGGGGGGTCCCACAGATACGCAGTATTTT. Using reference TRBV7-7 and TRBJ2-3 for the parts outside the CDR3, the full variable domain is GAGVSQSPRYKVTKRGQDVTLRCDPISSHATLYWYQQALGQGPEFLTYFNYEAQPDKSGLPSDRFSAERPEGSISTLTIQRTEQRDSAMYRCASSLGSGGPTDTQYFGPGTRLTVL.

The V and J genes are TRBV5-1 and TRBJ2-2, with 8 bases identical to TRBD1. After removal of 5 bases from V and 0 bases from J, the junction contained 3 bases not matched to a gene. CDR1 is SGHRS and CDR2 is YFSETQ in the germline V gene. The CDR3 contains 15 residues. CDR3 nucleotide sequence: TGCGCCAGCAGACCGGGACAGGCGAACACCGGGGAGCTGTTTTTT. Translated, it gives CASRPGQANTGELFF.

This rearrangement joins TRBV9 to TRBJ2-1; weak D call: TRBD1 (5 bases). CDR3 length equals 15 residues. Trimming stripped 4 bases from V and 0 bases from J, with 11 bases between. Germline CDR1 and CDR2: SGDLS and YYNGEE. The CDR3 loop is CASSLITGSYNEQFF. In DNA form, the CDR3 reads TGTGCCAGCAGCCTGATTACAGGCTCCTACAATGAGCAGTTCTTC.

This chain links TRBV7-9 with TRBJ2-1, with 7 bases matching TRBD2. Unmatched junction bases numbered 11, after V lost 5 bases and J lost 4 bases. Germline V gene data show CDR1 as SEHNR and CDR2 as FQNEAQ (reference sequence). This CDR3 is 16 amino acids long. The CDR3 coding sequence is TGTGCCAGCAGCCCCCTGGGACTATCCCAATACAATGAGCAGTTCTTC. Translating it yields CASSPLGLSQYNEQFF.

In nucleotides, the CDR3 is TGTGCCAGCAGCCCACGGCCTGGTTTTGGAAACACCATATATTTT. Its translation is CASSPRPGFGNTIYF. The rearrangement links TRBV9 to TRBJ1-3; no clear D gene. The germline V gene encodes CDR1 SGDLS and CDR2 YYNGEE. Trimming cost V 4 bases and J 3 bases, with 14 bases left between them. This CDR3 has 15 amino acids.

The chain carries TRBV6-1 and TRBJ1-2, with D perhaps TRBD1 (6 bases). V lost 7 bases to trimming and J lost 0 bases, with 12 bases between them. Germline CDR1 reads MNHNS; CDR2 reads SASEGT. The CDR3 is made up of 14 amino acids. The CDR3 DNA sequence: TGTGCCAGCACCGAGGGGGGGTCTAACTATGGCTACACCTTC. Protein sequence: CASTEGGSNYGYTF.

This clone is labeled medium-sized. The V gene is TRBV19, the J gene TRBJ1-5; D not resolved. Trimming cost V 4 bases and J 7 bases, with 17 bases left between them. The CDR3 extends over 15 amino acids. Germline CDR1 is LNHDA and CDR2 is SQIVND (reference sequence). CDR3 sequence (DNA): TGTGCCAGTAGTACGCCATGGAGGATAAAACAGCCCCAGCATTTT. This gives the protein CASSTPWRIKQPQHF.

CDR3 protein: CASSHLAGRTGSTEAFF. The CDR3 nucleotides read TGCGCCAGCAGCCACCTGGCTGGAAGGACAGGGAGCACTGAAGCTTTCTTT. The chain couples TRBV4-1 to TRBJ1-1; 8 bases match TRBD1. This CDR3 has 17 amino acids. The germline V gene has CDR1 MGHRA and CDR2 YSYEKL. The V gene end was trimmed by 3 bases and the J gene end by 4 bases; junction bases not matched to a gene: 13.

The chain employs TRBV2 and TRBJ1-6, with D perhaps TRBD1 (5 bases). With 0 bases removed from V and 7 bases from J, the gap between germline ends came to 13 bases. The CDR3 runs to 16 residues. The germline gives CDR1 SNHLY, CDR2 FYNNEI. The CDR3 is CASSEAVGRGNSPLHF. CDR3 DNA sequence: TGTGCCAGCAGTGAAGCTGTGGGGAGGGGAAATTCACCCCTCCACTTT.

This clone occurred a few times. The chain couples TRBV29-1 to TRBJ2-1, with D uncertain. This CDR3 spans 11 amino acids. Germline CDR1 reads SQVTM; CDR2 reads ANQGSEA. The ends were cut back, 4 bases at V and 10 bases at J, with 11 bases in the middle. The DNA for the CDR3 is TGCAGCGTTGGTAGAAATGAAGAGCAGTTCTTC. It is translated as CSVGRNEEQFF.